The clone carrying this TCR beta chain was detected ten times or more. Its cognate antigen is unknown. Trimming took 0 bases from V and 4 from J, leaving 10 bases between them. Germline CDR1 LGHNA, CDR2 YNFKEQ. CDR3 length equals 16 residues. The data originate from a study of neurological immune-mediated disorders. Study-wide results and caveats: Among expanded clones, no CDR3 amino acid sequences were shared across subjects, a pattern suggesting private repertoires in all groups.

This sample's time point: longitudinal time-point 2. The study built unsorted libraries from 2 million PBMCs kept at -80 C. cDNA synthesis was performed by 5'RACE with 10-nucleotide random UMIs. TCRdb recomputed calls from the 5' RACE reads with MiXCR, one row per CDR3 protein. The sample gives roughly 98,000 distinct CDR3 sequences, around 13% of which show up once; roughly 4.8% is in the top ten. This receptor was taken from a female donor with HTLV-1-associated myelopathy (HAM/TSP). The rearrangement joins TRBV4-2 to TRBJ1-6, with D tentatively TRBD1 (6 bases). Sequenced material: PBMCs. Here the CDR3 reads CASSQEKQGYNSPLHF. CDR3 bases: TGTGCCAGCAGCCAAGAGAAACAGGGTTATAATTCACCCCTCCACTTT.